This TCR beta chain was recorded in a study of neurological immune-mediated disorders. Study-wide results and caveats: The most TCR clonal expansion was seen in HTLV-1-associated myelopathy, and the least was seen in multiple sclerosis, which fell below healthy controls.

The CDR3 runs to 16 residues. Germline trimming cut 1 base from V and 12 bases from J; bases unmatched to any gene: 14. As for this clonotype: The target antigen is unknown.

TCRdb called the 5' RACE reads again in MiXCR, with one record for every CDR3 protein. Of 65,000 to 95,000 distinct CDR3 sequences listed, less than 5.5% were seen once; the top ten hold 2% to 2.5%. The study built unsorted libraries from 2 million PBMCs kept at -80 C. Sequencing was done on a sample of PBMCs. The clonotype originates from a woman under 40 with multiple sclerosis. The genes are TRBV12-3 or TRBV12-4 and TRBJ2-1; TRBD2 matches 8 bases. CDR3 sequence reads: CASSLGGTAGARLQFF. For the CDR3, the DNA is TGTGCCAGCAGTTTAGGGGGCACAGCGGGAGCTCGATTGCAGTTCTTC.